This T cell receptor beta chain was documented in a study of identical twins. Study results and caveats: Zero-insertion results could be subject to partial confounding by invariant MAIT and iNKT cells.

Template switching introduced a universal primer site, and the cDNA bore unique molecular identifiers. TCRdb processed the 5' RACE reads anew with MiXCR; each CDR3 protein has one entry. The top ten hold over 0.25% of the sample, which has 1.5 million to 2 million distinct CDR3 sequences, roughly a third seen once. In regard to this clonotype: As yet, its antigen is unknown.

The CDR3 is made up of 14 amino acids. Trimming removed 4 bases at V and 1 base at J, with 12 bases between. CDR1 and CDR2 from the germline V gene are SGHRS and YFSETQ. The TCR sequence derives from a newborn girl in good health. The chain joins TRBV5-1 to TRBJ2-7; D perhaps matches TRBD1 (6 bases). The specimen sequenced was cord blood. The DNA for the CDR3 is TGCGCCAGCAGCCATACTGACAGGTCCTACGAGCAGTACTTC. It codes for CASSHTDRSYEQYF.